This T cell receptor (beta chain) was found in a study of CD8+CD57+ T cells in acquired aplastic anemia. Across the study: Sorted cells (CD4+ and CD8+) yielded DNA amounts that averaged about 3.1 ug.

Study-wide findings and caveats: Between patients and controls, twenty-nine CD8+ CDR3 sequences were found in common. In CD8+ cells, Simpson's diversity showed no significant difference between patients and controls.

V shed 6 bases, J shed 7 bases, and the junction held 9 bases outside the gene matches. The CDR3 extends over 14 amino acids. The germline gives CDR1 MNHEY, CDR2 SMNVEV (reference sequence). This clonotype turned up a few times. No antigen is known for it. Genomic DNA provided the template from which TCR beta VDJ and CDR3 profiles were obtained. TCRdb analysed the reads with MiXCR anew, one entry per CDR3 protein. The repertoire consists of 150,000 to 200,000 distinct CDR3 sequences, with roughly 50% occurring once and the leading ten covering around 2%. Patients chosen for sequencing had shown CD8+CD57+ cell expansion by flow cytometry. At blood sampling, none of the patients had yet received therapy.

Specimen: sorted CD4+, CD8+, or CD8+CD57+ T cells (not recorded which) from PBMCs. V and J are TRBV27 and TRBJ1-2; 9 bases line up with TRBD1. The receptor comes from a human donor with aplastic anemia. CDR3 loop: CASRQTGGTGGYTF. DNA for the CDR3: TGTGCCAGCAGACAAACAGGGGGCACTGGTGGCTACACCTTC.